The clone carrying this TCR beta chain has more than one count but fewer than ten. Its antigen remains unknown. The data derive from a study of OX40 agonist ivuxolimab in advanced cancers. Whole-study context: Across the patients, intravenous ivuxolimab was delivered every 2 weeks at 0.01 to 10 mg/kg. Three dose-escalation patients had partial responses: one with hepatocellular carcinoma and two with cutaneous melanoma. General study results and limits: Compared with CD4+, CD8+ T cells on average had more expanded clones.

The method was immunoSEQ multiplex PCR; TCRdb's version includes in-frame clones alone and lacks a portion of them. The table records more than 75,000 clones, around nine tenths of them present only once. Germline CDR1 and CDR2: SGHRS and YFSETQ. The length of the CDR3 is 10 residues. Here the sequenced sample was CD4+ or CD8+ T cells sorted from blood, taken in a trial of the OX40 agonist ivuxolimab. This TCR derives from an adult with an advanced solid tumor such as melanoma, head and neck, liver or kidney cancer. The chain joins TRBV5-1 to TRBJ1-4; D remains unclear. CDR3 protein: CATMTRKLFF. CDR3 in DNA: TGCGCAACCATGACGCGGAAACTGTTTTTT.